The entry below gives a single TCR beta chain sequence along with its context. No antigen is known for it. For the second PCR, which ran for roughly 7 to 11 cycles, a sample-barcoded 5' primer and a J-beta primer mix were used. TCRdb re-analysed the 5' RACE reads in MiXCR, keeping a single row per CDR3 protein. This table holds about 1.4 million distinct CDR3 sequences, 45% to 70% found once. These data are taken from a study of blood T cells in healthy people across ages. General study points: Researchers judged that diversity estimates from one million T cells fell short of true values. In these data, TCR beta diversity tracked strongly with naive T cell percentage.

No fewer than 7 million PBMCs went into each sample. The total RNA that was extracted per sample amounted to at least 5.5 micrograms. Specimen: blood. This receptor was obtained from a man between 18 and 29 years old in good health.

CDR3 sequence: CASSLRDVAETKETQYF. The CDR3 DNA reads TGTGCCAGCAGCTTACGCGACGTAGCGGAGACCAAAGAGACCCAGTACTTC. V gene TRBV11-2 combines with J gene TRBJ2-5; possible D gene TRBD2, 6 bases. CDR1 SGHAT and CDR2 FQNNGV come from the germline V gene. Deletions cut 2 bases from V and 3 bases from J, with 19 bases between. The CDR3 totals 17 residues.